These 25 T cell receptor beta chains were all obtained from the same sample, sequenced in a study of blood T cell repertoires in COVID-19. Using immunoSEQ multiplex PCR, the repertoire was profiled, and TCRdb retains in-frame clones only, with some absent. This sample has 250,000 or so clones, with less than 90% found just once. Sequences were obtained from peripheral blood. These receptors all stem from a woman between 35 and 50 years old who had recovered from COVID-19.

The chain combines TRBV28 with TRBJ2-1; 12 bases match TRBD2. Germline values: CDR1 MDHEN, CDR2 SYDVKM. This CDR3 comprises 15 residues. V shed 6 bases, J shed 4 bases, and the junction held 4 bases outside the gene matches. The DNA of the CDR3 is TGTGCCAGCAGACTAGCGGGGGGATCTTACAATGAGCAGTTCTTC. Translation gives CASRLAGGSYNEQFF. Full variable domain (rest looked up from reference TRBV28 and TRBJ2-1): DVKVTQSSRYLVKRTGEKVFLECVQDMDHENMFWYRQDPGLGLRLIYFSYDVKMKEKGDIPEGYSVSREKKERFSLILESASTNQTSMYLCASRLAGGSYNEQFFGPGTRLTVL.

The chain couples TRBV2 to TRBJ1-1; 7 bases agree with TRBD1. From germline, CDR1 is SNHLY and CDR2 FYNNEI. The CDR3 has 16 amino acids. Trimming cost V 6 bases and J 0 bases; bases outside gene matches: 10. CDR3 sequence reads: CASSPRQGAMNTEAFF. The CDR3 DNA reads as TGTGCCAGCAGCCCCCGACAGGGAGCCATGAACACTGAAGCTTTCTTT.

This chain joins TRBV28 and TRBJ1-4; the match to TRBD1 covers 7 bases. The CDR3 consists of 13 residues. Trimming took 5 bases from V and 8 from J; bases not matched to a gene: 5. Germline-derived CDR1 and CDR2 are MDHEN and SYDVKM. CDR3 DNA: TGTGCCAGCAGTGAGGGGGCGGCGGAAAAACTGTTTTTT. It encodes CASSEGAAEKLFF. Looking up the rest from reference TRBV28 and TRBJ1-4 gives the full variable domain: DVKVTQSSRYLVKRTGEKVFLECVQDMDHENMFWYRQDPGLGLRLIYFSYDVKMKEKGDIPEGYSVSREKKERFSLILESASTNQTSMYLCASSEGAAEKLFFGSGTQLSVL.

This clone was found once. The chain joins TRBV18 to TRBJ2-7; 9 nucleotides match TRBD2. Germline CDR1 is KGHSH and CDR2 is LQKENI. This CDR3 comprises 15 residues. V lost 3 bases and J lost 1; bases outside the gene matches: 4. The CDR3 bases are TGTGCCAGCTCACCTGGGAGCGGGGGGTCCTACGAGCAGTACTTC. This sequence encodes CASSPGSGGSYEQYF.

The rearrangement links TRBV2 to TRBJ2-7; D possibly corresponds to TRBD1 (5 bases). Deletions cut 8 bases from V and 3 bases from J, with 14 bases between. CDR3 size: 13 residues. Germline V CDR1 and CDR2: SNHLY, FYNNEI. The CDR3 spells CASCKDSYYEQYF. In DNA form, the CDR3 reads TGTGCCAGCTGCAAAGACAGTTACTACGAGCAGTACTTC.

The chain recombines TRBV14 with TRBJ2-4, with 9 bases fitting TRBD1. There are 19 residues in the CDR3. Germline V CDR1 and CDR2: SGHDN, FVKESK. V was pared by 0 bases and J by 4 bases, with 13 bases of the junction left unmatched. The DNA of the CDR3 is TGTGCCAGCAGCCAAGAAATTGGGACAGGGAACGGGTCAAAAAACATTCAGTACTTC. Amino acid sequence: CASSQEIGTGNGSKNIQYF.

The CDR3 sequence: CASSLYNEQFF. The CDR3 DNA follows: TGTGCCAGCTCCCTCTACAATGAGCAGTTCTTC. The chain combines TRBV6-5 with TRBJ2-1; D is unclear. Germline V gene data show CDR1 as MNHEY and CDR2 as SVGAGI. Trimming left V 8 bases short and J 3 bases short, with 5 bases between. The CDR3 runs to 11 residues.

V gene TRBV5-6 combines with J gene TRBJ2-5; unclear D gene. Looked up from germline, CDR1 is SGHDT and CDR2 is YYEEEE. Trimming took off 4 bases at V and 0 bases at J, with 16 bases between the two ends. The CDR3 contains 16 residues. CDR3 in amino acids: CASSLLLDGYQETQYF. The CDR3 coding sequence is TGTGCCAGCAGCCTTCTCTTAGACGGGTACCAAGAGACCCAGTACTTC.

J is TRBJ2-3 and V is TRBV5-1, with D tentatively TRBD1 (6 bases). CDR1 is SGHRS and CDR2 is YFSETQ in the germline V gene. The ends were cut back, 8 bases at V and 5 bases at J, with 18 bases in the middle. The CDR3 spans 14 residues. Written as DNA, the CDR3 is TGCGCCAGTGCTACGGGACATGCCGAAGATACGCAGTATTTT. It is translated as CASATGHAEDTQYF.

The chain recombines TRBV2 with TRBJ1-2; D is perhaps TRBD1 (5 bases). Germline V gives CDR1 SNHLY, CDR2 FYNNEI. V was clipped by 8 bases and J by 3 bases, with 19 bases between them. The CDR3 is made up of 15 amino acids. The CDR3 region has the DNA TGTGCCAGCGACGAGACCCAGGGTAACGACTATGGCTACACCTTC. Protein sequence: CASDETQGNDYGYTF.

This clone was found once. V and J are TRBV5-6 and TRBJ1-5; no definite D call. CDR3 length equals 16 residues. Trimming shortened V by 3 bases and J by 0 bases, and 13 bases separated the two germline ends. Germline values: CDR1 SGHDT, CDR2 YYEEEE. CDR3 bases: TGTGCCAGCAGCTCCTGGCTTGTGATTAGCAATCAGCCCCAGCATTTT. Amino acid sequence: CASSSWLVISNQPQHF.

The table lists this clone with a count of one. The chain couples TRBV6-6 to TRBJ2-7, with 14 bases lining up with TRBD2. V lost 6 bases to trimming and J lost 7 bases; unmatched junction nucleotides: 8. CDR3 length equals 15 residues. In germline, CDR1 is MNHNY, CDR2 SVGAGI (reference sequence). DNA of the CDR3: TGTGCCAGCAGAGAGACTAGCGGGGGGGCCGGGGAGCAGTACTTC. Residues: CASRETSGGAGEQYF.

This chain uses TRBV9 with TRBJ2-7; 8 bases align to TRBD1. The V and J ends lost 0 bases and 3 bases, in that order; junction bases with no gene match: 2. Looked up from germline, CDR1 is SGDLS and CDR2 is YYNGEE. The CDR3 length is 14 residues. CDR3 amino acids: CASSVGGQGYEQYF. The CDR3 bases are TGTGCCAGCAGCGTAGGTGGACAGGGCTACGAGCAGTACTTC.

The rearrangement joins TRBV5-1 to TRBJ2-7; TRBD2 is a possible D gene (5 bases). Germline lookup yields CDR1 SGHRS and CDR2 YFSETQ. The V and J ends lost 4 bases and 2 bases respectively, with 10 bases between them. The length of the CDR3 is 13 residues. This chain's CDR3 is CASSAAGTYEQYF. The CDR3 bases are TGCGCCAGCAGCGCTGCCGGGACCTACGAGCAGTACTTC. Together with reference TRBV5-1 and TRBJ2-7, the CDR3 gives the full variable domain: KAGVTQTPRYLIKTRGQQVTLSCSPISGHRSVSWYQQTPGQGLQFLFEYFSETQRNKGNFPGRFSGRQFSNSRSEMNVSTLELGDSALYLCASSAAGTYEQYFGPGTRLTVT.

This clone appeared once. The chain joins TRBV27 to TRBJ2-2, with 7 bases lining up with TRBD2. The CDR3 length is 15 residues. Trimming took 3 bases from V and 2 from J; bases not matched to a gene: 3. Germline loops: CDR1 MNHEY, CDR2 SMNVEV (reference sequence). CDR3 protein: CASSFRGVNTGELFF. CDR3 bases: TGTGCCAGCAGTTTCCGGGGGGTAAACACCGGGGAGCTGTTTTTT.

The CDR3 DNA follows: TGTGCCAGCAGGCCTAGAGGGTATAGCAATCAGCCCCAGCATTTT. As protein: CASRPRGYSNQPQHF. The chain has TRBV27 and TRBJ1-5, with unresolved D. The CDR3 contains 15 residues. Germline CDR1 reads MNHEY; CDR2 reads SMNVEV (reference sequence). V was pared by 6 bases and J by 0 bases, with 12 bases between.

The chain couples TRBV27 to TRBJ2-2; the D gene is possibly TRBD1 (6 bases). The CDR3 runs to 16 residues. The germline V gene encodes CDR1 MNHEY and CDR2 SMNVEV (reference sequence). V gave up 2 bases and J gave up 1 base, with 11 bases separating them. CDR3 DNA sequence: TGTGCCAGCAGTTTAGTCGGACAGAGGAACACCGGGGAGCTGTTTTTT. Its translation: CASSLVGQRNTGELFF.

The chain links TRBV20-1 to TRBJ1-1; 8 nucleotides match TRBD1. Trimming cost V 6 bases and J 10 bases; bases outside gene matches: 7. The CDR3 runs to 11 residues. Germline V gives CDR1 DFQATT, CDR2 SNEGSKA (reference sequence). This chain's CDR3 is CSAHRGEVAFF. CDR3 bases: TGCAGTGCGCACAGGGGGGAGGTAGCTTTCTTT.

This clone was observed a few times. This chain connects TRBV7-7 to TRBJ2-1, with D maybe TRBD2 (6 bases). The CDR3 has 15 residues. Germline lookup yields CDR1 SSHAT and CDR2 FNYEAQ (reference sequence). V was cut by 4 bases and J by 6 bases, with 16 bases left in between. CDR3 region: CASSSLTGDGNEQFF. The DNA for the CDR3 is TGTGCCAGCAGCTCCCTCACGGGGGACGGCAATGAGCAGTTCTTC.

This sequence joins TRBV3-1 (or the pseudogene TRBV3-2) and TRBJ1-5; the match to TRBD1 covers 8 bases. V shed 8 bases and J 7 bases; nucleotides not matched to a gene: 13. CDR3 length: 15 residues. The germline gives CDR1 LGHDT, CDR2 YNNKEL (reference sequence). The CDR3 sequence: CASGGQGARAQPQHF. The CDR3 coding sequence is TGTGCCAGCGGGGGGCAGGGGGCGCGGGCACAGCCCCAGCATTTT.

The chain has TRBV6-5 and TRBJ2-5; TRBD1 might be the D (6 bases). Trimming left V 3 bases short and J 5 bases short, with 16 bases between. CDR3 size: 15 residues. The germline V gene has CDR1 MNHEY and CDR2 SVGAGI. Here the CDR3 reads CASSYSVGAWETQYF. CDR3 bases: TGTGCCAGCAGTTATTCCGTGGGGGCGTGGGAGACCCAGTACTTC.

The V and J genes are TRBV29-1 and TRBJ1-1, with D perhaps TRBD1 (5 bases). The V gene lost 4 bases and the J gene lost 8 bases, with 20 bases spanning the gap. The germline V gene has CDR1 SQVTM and CDR2 ANQGSEA. The CDR3 has 14 amino acids. CDR3 sequence: CSVVFGREGSEAFF. The CDR3 nucleotides read TGCAGCGTTGTATTTGGCAGGGAAGGATCGGAAGCTTTCTTT.

The V gene is TRBV27, the J gene TRBJ2-3, with D possibly being TRBD1 (5 bases). The CDR3 covers 13 residues. Germline CDR1 is MNHEY and CDR2 is SMNVEV (reference sequence). The ends were cut back, 5 bases at V and 4 bases at J, with 10 bases in the middle. CDR3 protein: CASSPRASDTQYF. DNA for the CDR3: TGTGCCAGCAGTCCCAGGGCCTCAGATACGCAGTATTTT.

The chain employs TRBV6-1 and TRBJ2-4; TRBD1 matches 8 bases. The CDR3 is made up of 15 amino acids. In germline, CDR1 is MNHNS, CDR2 SASEGT. Trimming removed 3 bases from V and 3 bases from J; junction bases left unmatched: 4. CDR3 DNA: TGTGCCAGCAGTGACGGACAGGGCGGCAAAAACATTCAGTACTTC. Translating it yields CASSDGQGGKNIQYF.

The V and J genes are TRBV5-6 and TRBJ1-5, with 8 bases identical to TRBD1. Germline V gene lookup returns CDR1 SGHDT and CDR2 YYEEEE. The CDR3 totals 15 residues. The V segment lost 4 bases and the J segment 4 bases; nucleotides outside the gene matches: 7. The CDR3 DNA is TGTGCCAGCAGCCTCTGGACAGGGCCTAATCAGCCCCAGCATTTT. Its protein product is CASSLWTGPNQPQHF. Full variable domain (rest looked up from reference TRBV5-6 and TRBJ1-5): DAGVTQSPTHLIKTRGQQVTLRCSPKSGHDTVSWYQQALGQGPQFIFQYYEEEERQRGNFPDRFSGHQFPNYSSELNVNALLLGDSALYLCASSLWTGPNQPQHFGDGTRLSIL.